Following are 27 T cell receptor beta chains from one sample sequenced in a study of cytomegalovirus exposure and HLA in healthy donors. Both 60 Vbeta primers and 13 Jbeta primers went into the PCR. Assay used: immunoSEQ multiplex PCR; TCRdb lists only in-frame clones, some missing. The sample yields about 160,000 clones, under 75% seen once. Sequencing used PBMCs. Receptor source: a man between 35 and 55 years old in good health and CMV-seropositive.

The chain is built from TRBV6-5 and TRBJ2-7; possibly TRBD1 for D (7 bases). CDR1 is MNHEY and CDR2 is SVGAGI in the germline V gene. CDR3 length: 14 amino acids. Trimming cost V 2 bases and J 3 bases, with 11 bases left between them. The CDR3: CASSYAGQHYEQYF. The CDR3 DNA follows: TGTGCCAGCAGTTACGCGGGACAGCACTACGAGCAGTACTTC.

This clone was observed a handful of times. The rearrangement joins TRBV7-6 to TRBJ2-1, with a tentative D call TRBD2 (5 bases). Germline CDR1 is SGHVS and CDR2 is FNYEAQ. The CDR3 is made up of 14 amino acids. V dropped 5 bases and J dropped 3 bases, with 11 bases sitting between them. CDR3 residues: CASSLTTNYNEQFF. DNA of the CDR3: TGTGCCAGCAGCCTAACGACTAACTACAATGAGCAGTTCTTC.

The chain couples TRBV5-4 to TRBJ2-4; 7 bases map to TRBD1. Per germline, CDR1 SGHNT and CDR2 YYREEE (reference sequence). The CDR3 totals 13 residues. Trimming removed 0 bases from V and 12 bases from J; junction bases left unmatched: 6. The CDR3 DNA follows: TGTGCCAGCAGCTTGGCCAGGGGGAACGATCAGTACTTC. Protein: CASSLARGNDQYF.

The J gene is TRBJ1-5, the V gene TRBV27; a weak D match, TRBD1 (5 bases). The germline CDR1 and CDR2 sequences are MNHEY and SMNVEV (reference sequence). V was clipped by 0 bases and J by 6 bases, with 12 bases between them. CDR3 length: 15 amino acids. CDR3 sequence: CASSLSGGVRQPQHF. DNA for the CDR3: TGTGCCAGCAGTTTATCGGGAGGGGTACGTCAGCCCCAGCATTTT.

The gene calls are TRBV5-1 and TRBJ2-7; 7 nucleotides align to TRBD1. The CDR3 loop spans 16 amino acids. Losses at the gene ends were 0 bases for V and 1 base for J; bases not matched to a gene: 7. Germline V gene lookup returns CDR1 SGHRS and CDR2 YFSETQ. The CDR3: CASSLEGAPSSYEQYF. The CDR3 nucleotides read TGCGCCAGCAGCTTGGAGGGGGCCCCATCGTCCTACGAGCAGTACTTC.

The chain has TRBV19 and TRBJ2-5; a weak D match, TRBD1 (6 bases). Trimming left V 4 bases short and J 3 bases short, with 15 bases between. Looked up from germline, CDR1 is LNHDA and CDR2 is SQIVND (reference sequence). The CDR3 contains 15 residues. The CDR3 reads CASSKTGPGEETQYF. The CDR3 DNA reads TGTGCCAGTAGTAAGACCGGCCCAGGGGAAGAGACCCAGTACTTC.

This clone was counted between two and nine times. In DNA, the CDR3 is TGTGCCAGCAGCTCGGGGGGGGAGACCCAGTACTTC. This gives the protein CASSSGGETQYF. The rearrangement uses TRBV7-3 and TRBJ2-5, with TRBD2 matching over 8 bases. There are 12 residues in the CDR3. Trimming at V came to 4 bases and at J to 5 bases, leaving 0 bases not matched to a gene. The V gene's germline CDR1 is SGHTA and CDR2 FQGTGA.

This clone was picked up a small number of times. The chain combines TRBV5-1 with TRBJ2-3; TRBD2 might be the D (5 bases). V was clipped by 3 bases and J by 2 bases, with 10 bases between them. Germline V CDR1 and CDR2: SGHRS, YFSETQ. The length of the CDR3 is 14 residues. In nucleotides, the CDR3 is TGCGCCAGCAGCTCCGAGCGGCTCACAGATACGCAGTATTTT. It encodes CASSSERLTDTQYF.

The chain joins TRBV6-6 to TRBJ2-5; a weak D match, TRBD1 (6 bases). V was clipped by 4 bases and J by 2 bases, with 11 bases between them. The germline gives CDR1 MNHNY, CDR2 SVGAGI (reference sequence). This CDR3 comprises 14 residues. CDR3 amino acids: CASSFWGQQETQYF. The CDR3 bases are TGTGCCAGCAGTTTTTGGGGACAACAAGAGACCCAGTACTTC.

The gene calls are TRBV7-3 and TRBJ2-3; TRBD2 is a possible D gene (6 bases). The CDR3 loop spans 15 amino acids. The V end was cut by 5 bases, the J end by 0 bases, with 12 bases between. CDR1 and CDR2 (germline): SGHTA, FQGTGA. The CDR3 loop reads CASSGGTTSTDTQYF. The CDR3 nucleotides read TGTGCCAGCAGCGGCGGGACGACTAGCACAGATACGCAGTATTTT.

The V and J genes are TRBV21-1 and TRBJ2-1; TRBD2 is the table's D call and was not checked against the DNA. TRBV21-1 is shown as a pseudogene. CDR3 size: 16 residues. As DNA, the CDR3 is TGTGCCAGCAGCAAGGAAGACTTGAGCTCCTACAATGAGCAGTTCTTC. This translates into CASSKEDLSSYNEQFF.

The genes are TRBV4-1 and TRBJ2-1, with D perhaps matching TRBD1 (5 bases). Germline-derived CDR1 and CDR2 are MGHRA and YSYEKL. CDR3 length equals 14 residues. V lost 1 base and J lost 6, with 10 bases in between. Written as DNA, the CDR3 is TGCGCCAGCAGCCAAGTCTCAGGGCTCAATGAGCAGTTCTTC. This encodes CASSQVSGLNEQFF.

The J gene is TRBJ1-3, the V gene TRBV7-9, with D possibly being TRBD1 (5 bases). The length of the CDR3 is 15 residues. Germline CDR1 is SEHNR and CDR2 is FQNEAQ (reference sequence). V lost 2 bases to trimming and J lost 1 base, with 9 bases between them. The CDR3 loop is CASSLRQGSGNTIYF. The CDR3 bases are TGTGCCAGCAGCTTAAGGCAGGGTTCTGGAAACACCATATATTTT.

The chain links TRBV19 to TRBJ1-2, with D perhaps TRBD1 (6 bases). CDR3 length: 13 amino acids. The germline V gene has CDR1 LNHDA and CDR2 SQIVND (reference sequence). CDR3 loop: CGSVDSTRYGYTF. The CDR3 bases are TGTGGGTCCGTGGACAGCACGAGGTATGGCTACACCTTC.

The J gene is TRBJ2-5, the V gene TRBV5-1, with D unclear. The DNA end favors TRBJ2-7, so the J call may be wrong. The CDR3 is made up of 15 amino acids. Germline V lookup: CDR1 SGHRS, CDR2 YFSETQ. The CDR3 is CASSPGAEPSYEQYF. CDR3 in DNA: TGCGCCAGCAGCCCTGGAGCCGAACCCTCCTACGAGCAGTACTTC.

This chain links TRBV27 with TRBJ2-5, with TRBD1 matching over 10 bases. Germline V gene lookup returns CDR1 MNHEY and CDR2 SMNVEV (reference sequence). The V gene end was trimmed by 4 bases and the J gene end by 0 bases; junction bases not matched to a gene: 5. The CDR3 has 16 residues. DNA for the CDR3: TGTGCCAGCAGTTACCAGGACAGGGGGTACCAAGAGACCCAGTACTTC. This sequence encodes CASSYQDRGYQETQYF.

This chain connects TRBV6-5 to TRBJ2-7, with 12 bases that match TRBD2. The CDR3 is 15 amino acids. Germline loops: CDR1 MNHEY, CDR2 SVGAGI. V gave up 7 bases and J gave up 5 bases; unmatched junction bases: 9. CDR3 sequence reads: CASTGLAGFSDEQYF. The CDR3 DNA sequence: TGTGCCAGCACCGGACTAGCGGGGTTCTCGGACGAGCAGTACTTC.

The DNA for the CDR3 is TGTGCCAGCAGTCTCGAGCGACAGGGGGGCTACACCTTC. The encoded protein is CASSLERQGGYTF. The rearrangement links TRBV27 to TRBJ1-2; 8 bases are shared with TRBD1. The germline V gene has CDR1 MNHEY and CDR2 SMNVEV (reference sequence). The CDR3 is 13 amino acids. V lost 5 bases to trimming and J lost 8 bases; unmatched junction nucleotides: 7.

The rearrangement uses TRBV18 and TRBJ1-1; tentative D call: TRBD1 (5 bases). CDR3 length: 15 amino acids. The germline gives CDR1 KGHSH, CDR2 LQKENI. V shed 1 base and J shed 2 bases, with 11 bases lying between them. DNA of the CDR3: TGTGCCAGCTCACCACAACAGACAGCAAACACTGAAGCTTTCTTT. Encoded protein: CASSPQQTANTEAFF.

This clone came up a few times. The V and J genes are TRBV7-3 and TRBJ2-2; D is perhaps TRBD2 (6 bases). The V and J ends lost 2 bases and 6 bases respectively, with 7 bases between them. The germline V gene has CDR1 SGHTA and CDR2 FQGTGA. The CDR3 is made up of 13 amino acids. CDR3 amino acids: CASSLGGSGELFF. The CDR3 nucleotides read TGTGCCAGCAGCTTAGGGGGGTCCGGGGAGCTGTTTTTT.

The chain employs TRBV27 and TRBJ2-2; 7 bases line up with TRBD1. Germline V CDR1 and CDR2: MNHEY, SMNVEV (reference sequence). This CDR3 has 17 residues. With V trimmed by 9 bases and J by 0 bases, 13 bases remained unmatched. The CDR3 protein is CASSVRQGSANTGELFF. In DNA, the CDR3 is TGTGCCAGTTCCGTCCGACAGGGCTCCGCGAACACCGGGGAGCTGTTTTTT.

The V and J genes are TRBV5-4 and TRBJ1-6; 7 nucleotides agree with TRBD1. The trim removed 0 bases at V and 7 bases at J, leaving 4 bases unmatched. The CDR3 has 15 residues. The germline gives CDR1 SGHNT, CDR2 YYREEE (reference sequence). CDR3 DNA: TGTGCCAGCAGCTTGGGGACAGGCATGAATTCACCCCTCCACTTT. Amino acid sequence: CASSLGTGMNSPLHF.

The gene calls are TRBV5-6 and TRBJ2-1; TRBD2 aligns across 12 bases. The CDR3 loop spans 16 amino acids. The trim removed 3 bases at V and 8 bases at J, leaving 9 bases unmatched. The V gene's germline CDR1 is SGHDT and CDR2 YYEEEE. The CDR3 bases are TGTGCCAGCAGCTCCCCTGGGCTAGCGGGGGGGCATGAGCAGTTCTTC. Translated, it gives CASSSPGLAGGHEQFF.

The chain couples TRBV7-9 to TRBJ2-1; 10 bases align to TRBD1. Trimming at V came to 4 bases and at J to 5 bases, leaving 8 bases not matched to a gene. Germline V gene sequence: CDR1 SEHNR, CDR2 FQNEAQ (reference sequence). This CDR3 spans 16 amino acids. The CDR3 region is CASSSSTGGGHNEQFF. CDR3 nucleotide sequence: TGTGCCAGCAGCTCCTCGACAGGGGGCGGCCACAATGAGCAGTTCTTC.

The rearrangement links TRBV11-3 to TRBJ1-2, with a tentative D call TRBD1 (6 bases). The germline V gene has CDR1 SGHNT and CDR2 YENEEA. Trimming removed 5 bases from V and 3 bases from J, with 16 bases in between. The CDR3 totals 15 residues. The CDR3 is CASSPRREGDYGYTF. Written as DNA, the CDR3 is TGTGCCAGCAGCCCCCGACGTGAGGGGGACTATGGCTACACCTTC.

This chain joins TRBV4-2 and TRBJ2-5; TRBD1 aligns across 7 bases. The V gene end was trimmed by 3 bases and the J gene end by 1 base; junction bases not matched to a gene: 5. The CDR3 has 15 residues. The germline CDR1 and CDR2 sequences are LGHNA and YNFKEQ. The chain's CDR3 is CASSQRRDSQETQYF. CDR3 sequence (DNA): TGTGCCAGCAGCCAGAGAAGGGACAGCCAAGAGACCCAGTACTTC.

The chain recombines TRBV7-6 with TRBJ2-7; 7 nucleotides match TRBD1. Germline V gene data show CDR1 as SGHVS and CDR2 as FNYEAQ. The length of the CDR3 is 16 residues. After removal of 4 bases from V and 1 base from J, the junction contained 10 bases not matched to a gene. This CDR3 reads CASSSPGQEKSYEQYF. The CDR3 region has the DNA TGTGCCAGCAGCTCACCTGGACAGGAAAAGTCCTACGAGCAGTACTTC.